This T cell receptor beta chain was profiled in a study of control samples from healthy donors and cancer patients. This table comes from immunoSEQ multiplex PCR, and its TCRdb copy is limited to in-frame clones, with some not included. The table shows some 94,000 clones, with 85% to 90% occurring only once. The germline gives CDR1 MNHNY, CDR2 SVGAGI (reference sequence). There are 13 residues in the CDR3. V lost 6 bases to trimming and J lost 5 bases; unmatched junction nucleotides: 5. The count of this clone is one. Sequencing was carried out using PBMCs. The TCR comes from a woman aged 45 to 65 with colorectal cancer. The chain carries TRBV6-6 and TRBJ2-5; 8 bases align to TRBD1. CDR3 residues: CASRQGALETQYF. CDR3 DNA: TGTGCCAGCAGGCAGGGGGCTCTGGAGACCCAGTACTTC.